This TCR beta chain was observed in a study of post-analysis software for immune sequencing data. Whole-study context: Courses of disease covered relapsing-remitting, secondary progressive and progressive-relapsing multiple sclerosis. The study's findings and limits: Patients with multiple sclerosis recorded significantly lower normalized Chao1 diversity than controls, the study found. Strong co-clustering by F measure linked samples that shared a preparation batch. Relative to controls, patients had about five TRBV segments at higher frequency, with TRBV5-6, TRBV5-1 and TRBV20-1 among these.

The CDR3 is 13 amino acids. The germline CDR1 and CDR2 sequences are MRHNA and SNTAGT. Details on this clonotype: Its specificity is not known.

Every TCR beta cDNA library bore unique molecular identifiers. Input of roughly 1 to 11 million T cells yielded a few hundred thousand cDNA molecules. TCRdb re-derived calls from the PCR reads in MiXCR, one entry per CDR3 protein. The top ten clones hold less than 6% of a sample with about half a million distinct CDR3 sequences, 30% to 40% of them seen once. The clonotype originates from a girl aged 2-17 years with multiple sclerosis. V gene TRBV6-4 combines with J gene TRBJ2-7; D may be TRBD1 (6 bases). The DNA end lines up better with TRBJ2-5; the J call may be wrong. The sample was blood. CDR3 region: CASSEQGSETQYF. Written as DNA, the CDR3 is TGTGCCAGCAGTGAGCAGGGGTCTGAGACCCAGTACTTC.